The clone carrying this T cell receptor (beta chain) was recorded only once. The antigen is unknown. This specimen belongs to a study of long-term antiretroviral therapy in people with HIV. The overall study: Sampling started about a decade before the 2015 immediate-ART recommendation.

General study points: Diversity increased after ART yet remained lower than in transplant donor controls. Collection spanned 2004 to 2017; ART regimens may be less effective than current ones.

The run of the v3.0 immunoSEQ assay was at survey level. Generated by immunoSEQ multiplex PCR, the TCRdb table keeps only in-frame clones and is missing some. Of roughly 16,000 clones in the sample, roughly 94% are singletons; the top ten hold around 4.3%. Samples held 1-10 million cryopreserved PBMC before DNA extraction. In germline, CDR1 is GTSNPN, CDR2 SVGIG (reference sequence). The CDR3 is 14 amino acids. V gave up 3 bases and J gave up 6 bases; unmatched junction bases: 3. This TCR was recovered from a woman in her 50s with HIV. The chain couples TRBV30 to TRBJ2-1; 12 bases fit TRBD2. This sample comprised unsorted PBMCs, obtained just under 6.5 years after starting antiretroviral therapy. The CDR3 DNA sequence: TGTGCCTGGAGAAAGACTAGCGGGAGCAATGAGCAGTTCTTC. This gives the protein CAWRKTSGSNEQFF.